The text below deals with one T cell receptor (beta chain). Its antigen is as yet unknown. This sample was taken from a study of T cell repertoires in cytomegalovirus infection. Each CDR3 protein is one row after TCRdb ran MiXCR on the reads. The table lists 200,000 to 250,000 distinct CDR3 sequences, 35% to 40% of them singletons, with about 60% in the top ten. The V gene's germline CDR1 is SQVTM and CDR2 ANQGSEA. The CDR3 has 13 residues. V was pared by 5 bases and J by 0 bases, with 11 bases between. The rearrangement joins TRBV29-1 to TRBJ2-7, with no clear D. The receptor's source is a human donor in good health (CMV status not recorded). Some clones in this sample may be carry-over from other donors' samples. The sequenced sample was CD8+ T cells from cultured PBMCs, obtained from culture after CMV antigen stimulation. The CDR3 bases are TGCAGCGTTTGGGCGGAATACTCCTACGAGCAGTACTTC. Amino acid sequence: CSVWAEYSYEQYF.